These T cell receptor beta chains were read from a single sample in a study of control samples from healthy donors and cancer patients. Some clones are missing from TCRdb's copy, which holds only in-frame ones; the method was immunoSEQ multiplex PCR. The sample carries approximately 150,000 clones, 94% recorded once. Input material: blood. These receptors were obtained from a man aged 35 to 55 in good health. Each CDR3 is given with its conserved first and last residue.

v_gene: TRBV7-2; j_gene: TRBJ2-1; CDR3aa: CASRSQLAGPIFF
v_gene: TRBV6-1; j_gene: TRBJ1-6; CDR3aa: CASSERGQARPLHF
v_gene: TRBV5-1; j_gene: TRBJ2-7; CDR3aa: CASSSGTGKAEQYF
v_gene: TRBV27; j_gene: TRBJ1-4; CDR3aa: CASSANPRGRKLFF
v_gene: TRBV6-5; j_gene: TRBJ1-5; CDR3aa: CASSYAQGSNQPQHF
v_gene: TRBV7-2; j_gene: TRBJ1-4; CDR3aa: CASSLLRGQGTNEKLFF
v_gene: TRBV21-1; j_gene: TRBJ2-1; CDR3aa: CASSRWERGGEQFF
v_gene: TRBV5-1; j_gene: TRBJ1-2; CDR3aa: CASGTGGFYGYTF
v_gene: TRBV7-2; j_gene: TRBJ1-6; CDR3aa: CASSKLAGLVAPLHF
v_gene: TRBV10-2; j_gene: TRBJ1-5; CDR3aa: CASSPGTAYQPQHF
v_gene: TRBV18; j_gene: TRBJ2-5; CDR3aa: CASSPLTQKGETQYF
v_gene: TRBV9; j_gene: TRBJ2-1; CDR3aa: CASNPSGQGYNEQFF
v_gene: TRBV4-2; j_gene: TRBJ1-4; CDR3aa: CASSQDRLGGRAEKLFF
v_gene: TRBV5-6; j_gene: TRBJ2-1; CDR3aa: CASSLIERDNNEQFF
v_gene: TRBV29-1; j_gene: TRBJ2-7; CDR3aa: CSVELSRAGPNYEQYF
v_gene: TRBV13; j_gene: TRBJ2-1; CDR3aa: CASSPPGTKGEQFF
v_gene: TRBV10-3; j_gene: TRBJ1-1; CDR3aa: CAIREGLGGTEAFF
v_gene: TRBV5-1; j_gene: TRBJ1-1; CDR3aa: CASSVTAQGENTEAFF
v_gene: TRBV5-1; j_gene: TRBJ1-1; CDR3aa: CASSLKRTGVWGTEAFF
v_gene: TRBV9; j_gene: TRBJ1-3; CDR3aa: CASSVEPDYTIYF
v_gene: TRBV11-2; j_gene: TRBJ1-5; CDR3aa: CASSLMGQGSGQPQHF
v_gene: TRBV27; j_gene: TRBJ2-5; CDR3aa: CASSPRTGQETQYF
v_gene: TRBV7-9; j_gene: TRBJ1-1; CDR3aa: CASSLQGGNTEAFF
v_gene: TRBV6-1; j_gene: TRBJ1-3; CDR3aa: CASSESVPGNTIYF
v_gene: TRBV10-2; j_gene: TRBJ1-1; CDR3aa: CASTNLWGRNTEAFF
v_gene: TRBV3-1/TRBV3-2; j_gene: TRBJ1-2; CDR3aa: CASSQGENYGYTF
v_gene: TRBV4-1; j_gene: TRBJ1-1; CDR3aa: CASSQDGIRGETEAFF
v_gene: TRBV27; j_gene: TRBJ2-7; CDR3aa: CASRGVGSGYEQYF
v_gene: TRBV5-4; j_gene: TRBJ1-2; CDR3aa: CASSPGTGVDYGYTF
v_gene: TRBV19; j_gene: TRBJ2-4; CDR3aa: CASSGSRDGAKNIQYF
v_gene: TRBV7-9; j_gene: TRBJ2-1; CDR3aa: CASSTGQGLSEQFF
v_gene: TRBV2; j_gene: TRBJ1-5; CDR3aa: CASSDRFGQPQHF
v_gene: TRBV5-6; j_gene: TRBJ1-1; CDR3aa: CASSFGTLDTEAFF
v_gene: TRBV7-6; j_gene: TRBJ1-5; CDR3aa: CASSCCNQPQHF
v_gene: TRBV18; j_gene: TRBJ1-1; CDR3aa: CASSPPIHPRTEAFF
v_gene: TRBV6-4; j_gene: TRBJ2-3; CDR3aa: CASSDTVTSTDTQYF
v_gene: TRBV5-1; j_gene: TRBJ2-3; CDR3aa: CASSPGMGLDTQYF
v_gene: TRBV19; j_gene: TRBJ2-7; CDR3aa: CASSTSDRGEQYF
v_gene: TRBV24-1; j_gene: TRBJ1-2; CDR3aa: CATSYGQGNYGYTF
v_gene: TRBV6-1; j_gene: TRBJ2-7; CDR3aa: CASSEVLPVPYEQYF
v_gene: TRBV7-8; j_gene: TRBJ1-2; CDR3aa: CASSTTYYGYTF
v_gene: TRBV5-6; j_gene: TRBJ2-1; CDR3aa: CASSWTQGAEQFF
v_gene: TRBV6-5; j_gene: TRBJ2-7; CDR3aa: CASSAQDPYEQYF
v_gene: TRBV28; j_gene: TRBJ2-1; CDR3aa: CASSGLAAEQFF
v_gene: TRBV5-6; j_gene: TRBJ1-5; CDR3aa: CASSLFKRQNQPQHF
v_gene: TRBV13; j_gene: TRBJ1-6; CDR3aa: CASSSLRDSPLHF
v_gene: TRBV6-5; j_gene: TRBJ2-1; CDR3aa: CASSHGLATYNEQFF
v_gene: TRBV5-1; j_gene: TRBJ2-7; CDR3aa: CASSLAVTGAPYEQYF
v_gene: TRBV6-6; j_gene: TRBJ2-5; CDR3aa: CASSYPRVETQYF
v_gene: TRBV19; j_gene: TRBJ2-1; CDR3aa: CASSAWAPGGNEQFF
v_gene: TRBV6-6; j_gene: TRBJ1-3; CDR3aa: CASSPQVRTELMNTIYF
v_gene: TRBV5-1; j_gene: TRBJ1-1; CDR3aa: CASSYNSENTEAFF
v_gene: TRBV24-1; j_gene: TRBJ2-2; CDR3aa: CATSLVDFGGQGNTGELFF
v_gene: TRBV10-3; j_gene: TRBJ2-3; CDR3aa: CAISESPDRGVWDTQYF
v_gene: TRBV5-5; j_gene: TRBJ2-1; CDR3aa: CASSKVAGTNYNEQFF
v_gene: TRBV14; j_gene: TRBJ2-1; CDR3aa: CASSQTWETSGRASNEQFF
v_gene: TRBV9; j_gene: TRBJ1-2; CDR3aa: CASSVEGGSGAPNGYTF
v_gene: TRBV9; j_gene: TRBJ2-7; CDR3aa: CASSVGGSSYEQYF
v_gene: TRBV18; j_gene: TRBJ2-7; CDR3aa: CASSPFQGSYEQYF